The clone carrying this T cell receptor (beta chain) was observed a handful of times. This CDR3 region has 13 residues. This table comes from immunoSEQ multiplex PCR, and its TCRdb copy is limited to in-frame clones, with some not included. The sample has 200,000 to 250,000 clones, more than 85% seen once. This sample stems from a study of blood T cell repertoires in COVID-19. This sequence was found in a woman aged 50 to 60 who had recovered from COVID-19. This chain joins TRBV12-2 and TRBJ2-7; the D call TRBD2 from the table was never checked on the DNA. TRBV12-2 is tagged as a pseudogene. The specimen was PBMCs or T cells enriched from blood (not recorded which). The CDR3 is CASRSGGPYEQYF. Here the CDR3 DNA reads TGTGCAAGTCGGTCGGGAGGGCCCTACGAGCAGTACTTC.